This TCR beta chain originates from a study of response to subunit inactivated influenza vaccine (dated by TCRdb to 2017 to 2018). General notes on the study: Deep quantitative profiling of the T cell receptor repertoire was used in the study to follow responses to a trivalent subunit inactivated influenza vaccine.

Summary of the overall study and its limitations: According to the authors, only a limited number of new T cells may be recruited by each seasonal influenza vaccination.

Library creation used RT-PCR. Sequencing relied on an Illumina HiSeq 2500. TCRdb applied fastp at Q25 and MiXCR to the public reads, then kept only in-frame beta chains. Under each unique CDR3 protein, matching rows form one entry showing the most common genes and DNA. The sample contains roughly 620,000 distinct CDR3 sequences, about 11% of them found a single time. The biggest ten clones account for 8% to 13% of the sample. The CDR3, cysteine through phenylalanine, is 14 amino acids long. The entry retains the CDR3 DNA only, 42 bases that are in frame from base 1. Via the germline V gene (reference sequence), CDR1 is SEHNR and CDR2 FQNEAQ. Trimming leaves V shorter by 5 bases and J shorter by 4 bases, with the junction holding 4 bases beyond the gene matches. Regarding this clonotype: Its antigen is not yet known. No base quality values were provided; no much bigger clone lies one nucleotide off.

These data were likewise used in another study, on T cells expressing NK-cell markers. The other study reports the following: TCR beta cDNA libraries were prepared using 5'RACE template switching, which introduced a universal primer site and unique molecular identifiers. TCR beta-chain repertoires were profiled in sorted CD3+CD56+NKG2C+, CD3+CD56+NKG2C- and CD3+CD56-NKG2C+ T-cell subsets from about 8 donors. Among the eight sequenced donors, only one was HCMV-seronegative, while the other seven were HCMV-seropositive. To restrict sorting to alphabetaTCR-expressing T cells, an anti-gammadeltaTCR antibody was added in several experiments. For five or six donors, the dominant CD3+CD56+NKG2C+ clonotypes were among the top 10 CD8+ clonotypes and accounted for roughly 1.0-8% of CD8+ T cells. Those dominant clonotypes were again the most abundant among CD3+CD56-NKG2C+ cells in several donors, at about 25-65%. It remained unclear whether the expanded NKG2C-expressing T cell clones were specific for HCMV antigens. The eight sequenced donors were randomly selected healthy volunteers, three men and five women. To determine HCMV serostatus, a commercial ELISA kit was used to detect HCMV-specific IgG in serum. Peripheral blood mononuclear cells were isolated from blood by Ficoll density gradient centrifugation. Bulk peripheral blood T-cell repertoires were additionally sequenced from unsorted PBMC for roughly six donors. cDNA synthesis was primed from the TCR beta constant segment, followed by two successive PCR amplification steps. Sequencing of the libraries produced 2 x 150 bp reads on Illumina HiSeq 2000/2500, MiSeq or NextSeq. MIGEC was used to demultiplex reads and group the reads by UMI, and MiTCR was used to assemble and quantify clonotypes. To exclude erroneous sequences, any TCR cDNA sequence not supported by at least two reads was discarded. The tcR package was used for downstream repertoire analysis, and clonotypes were matched across fractions by CDR3 nucleotide sequence plus V segment. VDJmatch was used to annotate antigen specificity against VDJdb, with one amino acid substitution in CDR3 permitted.

The receptor comes from a man aged 50-59 years who received an inactivated influenza vaccine. Donor details come from another sample of the same person, matched by shared clones. Sequencing used PBMCs from blood, obtained on the day of vaccination. Rearrangement joined TRBV7-9 to TRBJ1-2; 10 bases in between match TRBD1. The base sequence is TGTGCCAGCAGCAGACAGGGGGCAAGCTATGGCTACACCTTC. It specifies CASSRQGASYGYTF. The variable domain in full, with residues beyond the CDR3 obtained from the reference TRBV7-9 and TRBJ1-2 genes, is DTGVSQNPRHKITKRGQNVTFRCDPISEHNRLYWYRQTLGQGPEFLTYFQNEAQLEKSRLLSDRFSAERPKGSFSTLEIQRTEQGDSAMYLCASSRQGASYGYTFGSGTRLTVV.